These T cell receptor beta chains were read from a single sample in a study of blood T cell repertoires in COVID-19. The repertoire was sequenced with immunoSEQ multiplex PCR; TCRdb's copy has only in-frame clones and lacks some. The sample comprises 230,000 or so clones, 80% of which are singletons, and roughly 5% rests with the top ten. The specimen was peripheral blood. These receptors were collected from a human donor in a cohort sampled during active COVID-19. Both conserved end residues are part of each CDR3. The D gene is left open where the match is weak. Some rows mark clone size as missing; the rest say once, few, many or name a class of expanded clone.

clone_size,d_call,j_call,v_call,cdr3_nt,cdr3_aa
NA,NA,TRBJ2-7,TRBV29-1,TGCAGCGTTGAATCAACGGGGGGCGGCTACGAGCAGTACTTC,CSVESTGGGYEQYF
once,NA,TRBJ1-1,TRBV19,TGTGCCAGTAGTATGGCAGGCAACATGAACACTGAAGCTTTCTTT,CASSMAGNMNTEAFF
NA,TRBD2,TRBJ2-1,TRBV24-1,TGTGCCACCAGTGACAAGCGGGACGAGCAGTTCTTC,CATSDKRDEQFF
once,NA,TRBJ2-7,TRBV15,TGTGCCACCAGCCTACGGAGGGGACAAGGCGGGGGTAACTCCTACGAGCAGTACTTC,CATSLRRGQGGGNSYEQYF
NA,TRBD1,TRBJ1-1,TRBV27,TGTGCCAGCAGTAGGACAGGGCTGGGGAACACTGAAGCTTTCTTT,CASSRTGLGNTEAFF
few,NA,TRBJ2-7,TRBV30,TGTGCCTGGAGTGCAACCTTCGACTGGTACGAGCAGTACTTC,CAWSATFDWYEQYF
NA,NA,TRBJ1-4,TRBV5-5,TGTGCCAGCAGCCCCGCGATGAGCTCCTTTGAAAAACTGTTTTTT,CASSPAMSSFEKLFF
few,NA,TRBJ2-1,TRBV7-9,TGTGCCAGCAGCTTAGCCAGCTACAATGAGCAGTTCTTC,CASSLASYNEQFF
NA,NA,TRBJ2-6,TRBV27,TGTGCCAGCAGTTTAACTGGGCCTGGGGCCAACGTCCTGACTTTC,CASSLTGPGANVLTF
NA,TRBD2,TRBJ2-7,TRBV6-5,TGTGCCAGCAGTTACAGGGGAGGGGCCTTATACGAGCAGTACTTC,CASSYRGGALYEQYF
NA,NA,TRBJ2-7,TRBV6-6,TGTGCCAGCAGTTACTCGAGGGAGGACACCTCCTACGAGCAGTACTTC,CASSYSREDTSYEQYF
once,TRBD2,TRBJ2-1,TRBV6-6,TGTGCCAGCATCGCTCTTCGGGAGGGCAATGAGCAGTTCTTC,CASIALREGNEQFF
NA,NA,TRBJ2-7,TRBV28,TGTGCCAGCAGAGGGGGGGGGTCCACCTACGAGCAGTACTTC,CASRGGGSTYEQYF
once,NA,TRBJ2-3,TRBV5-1,TGCGCCAGCAGCTTGGGCGACAGGTACGCCACAGATACGCAGTATTTT,CASSLGDRYATDTQYF
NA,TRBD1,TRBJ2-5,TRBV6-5,TGTGCCAGCAGTTGGGGACAGGGGGCGAGGGAGACCCAGTACTTC,CASSWGQGARETQYF
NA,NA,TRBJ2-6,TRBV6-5,TGTGCCAGCAGTTCTACTAGTGCTGGGGCCAACGTCCTGACTTTC,CASSSTSAGANVLTF
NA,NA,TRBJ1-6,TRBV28,TGTGCCAGCACCTTAGGACGGAGGCCCCTCCACTTT,CASTLGRRPLHF
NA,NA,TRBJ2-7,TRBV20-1,TGCAGTGCTAAGCGGAACTACGAGCAGTACTTC,CSAKRNYEQYF
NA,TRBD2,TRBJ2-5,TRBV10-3,TGTGCCATCAGTGAAAAAAGCGATGGGACTAGCGGGAGAGAAGTGGAGACCCAGTACTTC,CAISEKSDGTSGREVETQYF
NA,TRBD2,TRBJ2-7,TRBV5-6,TGTGCCAGCAGCTTGGAACTAGCGGGGCGCCTCTACGAGCAGTACTTC,CASSLELAGRLYEQYF
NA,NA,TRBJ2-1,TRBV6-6,NA,CASSSSDYWDYNEQFF
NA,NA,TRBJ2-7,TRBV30,TGTGCCTGGAGTGTACGGGTCGAGCAGTACTTC,CAWSVRVEQYF
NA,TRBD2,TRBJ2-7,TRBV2,TGTGCCAGCAGTGAATTATTAGCGGGAGGTTCGACCTACGAGCAGTACTTC,CASSELLAGGSTYEQYF
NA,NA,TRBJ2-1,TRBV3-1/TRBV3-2,TGTGCCAGCAGCCATACGGGAGTGAATTCCTACAATGAGCAGTTCTTC,CASSHTGVNSYNEQFF
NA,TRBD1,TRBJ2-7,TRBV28,TGTGCCAGCAGTACCATCGGGACAGGGTCCTACGAGCAGTACTTC,CASSTIGTGSYEQYF
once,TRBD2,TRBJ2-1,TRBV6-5,TGTGCCAGCAGTTACGGCGGGAGGGCCTCCGGTGAGCAGTTCTTC,CASSYGGRASGEQFF
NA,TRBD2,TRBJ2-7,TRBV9,TGTGCCAGCAGCGCCGGGACTAGCGGGAGGGCCTACGAGCAGTACTTC,CASSAGTSGRAYEQYF
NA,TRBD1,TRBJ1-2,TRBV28,TGTGCCAGCAGTTTAGGACAGGGGTTGTCTGGCTACACCTTC,CASSLGQGLSGYTF
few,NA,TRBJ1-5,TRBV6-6,TGTGCCAGCAGACGAAGCCGACAGGCCGATAGCAATCAGCCCCAGCATTTT,CASRRSRQADSNQPQHF
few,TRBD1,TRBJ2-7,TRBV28,TGTGCCACCCGACAGGGGCCGAGCGAGCAGTACTTC,CATRQGPSEQYF
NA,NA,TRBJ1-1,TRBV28,TGTGCCAGCAGTTTAGGGGGAGGAACTGAAGCTTTCTTT,CASSLGGGTEAFF
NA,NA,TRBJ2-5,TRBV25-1,TGTGCCAGCACTCTAGGAGGCAGGGGACAGACCCAGTACTTC,CASTLGGRGQTQYF
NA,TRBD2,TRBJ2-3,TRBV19,TGTGCCAGTAGTGGTCTAGCGGGAGTGGCAGATACGCAGTATTTT,CASSGLAGVADTQYF
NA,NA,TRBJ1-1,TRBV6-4,TGTGCCAGCAGTTCAGACAGGCACACTGAAGCTTTCTTT,CASSSDRHTEAFF
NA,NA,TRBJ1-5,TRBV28,TGTGCCAGCAGTTTCTATTTTTTCAGGTCAGGGGTCGGGAGCAATCAGCCCCAGCATTTT,CASSFYFFRSGVGSNQPQHF
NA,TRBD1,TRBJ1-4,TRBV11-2,TGTGCCAGCAGCTTAACAGGGGGCTTAACTAATGAAAAACTGTTTTTT,CASSLTGGLTNEKLFF
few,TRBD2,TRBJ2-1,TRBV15,TGTGCCACCGCCGGTGGGCTAGCGGGAGCTACTGAGCAGTTCTTC,CATAGGLAGATEQFF
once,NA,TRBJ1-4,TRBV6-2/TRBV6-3,TGTGCCAGCAGTTACTATATGGAAAAACTGTTTTTT,CASSYYMEKLFF
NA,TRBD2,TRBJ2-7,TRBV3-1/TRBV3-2,TGTGCCAGCAGCCTCGGACTAGCGGGAGGGAGCTCCTACGAGCAGTACTTC,CASSLGLAGGSSYEQYF
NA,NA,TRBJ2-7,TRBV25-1,TGTGCCAGCGCCCCGGACAGCTACGAGCAGTACTTC,CASAPDSYEQYF
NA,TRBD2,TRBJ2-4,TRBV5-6,TGTGCCAGCAGCTTGGAGGCTAGCGGACTAGCCAAAAACATTCAGTACTTC,CASSLEASGLAKNIQYF
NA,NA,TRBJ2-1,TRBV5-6,TGTGCCAGCAGCTTGGAGCTATCCTACAATGAGCAGTTCTTC,CASSLELSYNEQFF
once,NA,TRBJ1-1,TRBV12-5,TGTGCTAGTGGTTTTGGCTCTGAAGCTTTCTTT,CASGFGSEAFF
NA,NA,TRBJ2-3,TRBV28,TGTGCCAGCAGTTTAGGAGGCAGTGGAGATACGCAGTATTTT,CASSLGGSGDTQYF
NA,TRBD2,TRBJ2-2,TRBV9,TGTGCCAGCAGCGTAGCTCAGTCTAGCGGGAGGGCCCCAGGGCCCGGGGAGCTGTTTTTT,CASSVAQSSGRAPGPGELFF